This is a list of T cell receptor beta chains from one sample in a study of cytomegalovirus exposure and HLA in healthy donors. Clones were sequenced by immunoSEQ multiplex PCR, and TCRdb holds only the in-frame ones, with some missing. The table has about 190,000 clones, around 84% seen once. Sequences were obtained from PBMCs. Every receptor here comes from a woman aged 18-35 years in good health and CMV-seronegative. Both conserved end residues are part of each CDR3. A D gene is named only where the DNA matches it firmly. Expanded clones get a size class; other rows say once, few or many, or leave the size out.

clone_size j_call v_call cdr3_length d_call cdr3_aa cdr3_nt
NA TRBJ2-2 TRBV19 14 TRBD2 CASRIGGAPGELFF TGTGCCAGTAGGATCGGGGGGGCGCCCGGGGAGCTGTTTTTT
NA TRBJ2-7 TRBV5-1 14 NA CASSLVQGSYEQYF TGCGCCAGCAGCTTGGTGCAGGGCTCCTACGAGCAGTACTTC
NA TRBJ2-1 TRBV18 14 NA CASSPAQGYNEQFF TGTGCCAGCTCACCGGCACAGGGTTACAATGAGCAGTTCTTC
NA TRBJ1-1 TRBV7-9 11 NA CASSRDTEAFF TGTGCCAGCAGCCGCGACACTGAAGCTTTCTTT
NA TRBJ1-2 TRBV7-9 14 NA CASSRTTGTPGYTF TGTGCCAGCAGCCGGACCACAGGGACGCCGGGCTACACCTTC
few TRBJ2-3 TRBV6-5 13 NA CASAAGAEDTQYF TGTGCCAGCGCGGCTGGGGCCGAAGATACGCAGTATTTT
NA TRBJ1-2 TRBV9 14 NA CASSVEGDLPGYTF TGTGCCAGCAGCGTAGAGGGGGACCTTCCAGGCTACACCTTC
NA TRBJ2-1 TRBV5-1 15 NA CASSWGAGAGNEQFF TGCGCCAGCAGCTGGGGGGCGGGGGCCGGCAATGAGCAGTTCTTC
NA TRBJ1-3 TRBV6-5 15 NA CASSYDQGPGNTIYF TGTGCCAGCAGTTATGACCAGGGCCCTGGAAACACCATATATTTT
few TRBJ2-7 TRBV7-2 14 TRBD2 CASSLSDGGWEQYF TGTGCCAGCAGCTTATCGGACGGGGGGTGGGAGCAGTACTTC
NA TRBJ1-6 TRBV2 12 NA CASTQGNSPLHF TGTGCCAGCACCCAGGGTAATTCACCCCTCCACTTT
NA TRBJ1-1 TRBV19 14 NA CASSVTVMNTEAFF TGTGCCAGTAGTGTGACAGTCATGAACACTGAAGCTTTCTTT
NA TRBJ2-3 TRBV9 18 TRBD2 CASSLRTSGRAYGDTQYF TGTGCCAGCAGCTTAAGGACTAGCGGGAGGGCCTATGGAGATACGCAGTATTTT
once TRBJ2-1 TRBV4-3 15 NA CASSQELGSYNEQFF TGCGCCAGCAGCCAAGAACTAGGGTCCTACAATGAGCAGTTCTTC
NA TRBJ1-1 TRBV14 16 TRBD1 CASSRLTGTVNTEAFF TGTGCCAGCAGCCGCCTGACCGGGACAGTAAACACTGAAGCTTTCTTT
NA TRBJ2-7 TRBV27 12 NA CASSTSPYEQYF TGCGCCAGCAGTACATCACCTTACGAGCAGTACTTC
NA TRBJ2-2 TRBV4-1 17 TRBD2 CASSPKWTSANTGELFF TGCGCCAGCAGCCCAAAGTGGACTAGTGCTAACACCGGGGAGCTGTTTTTT
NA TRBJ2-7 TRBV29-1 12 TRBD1 CSVAGQGYEQYF TGCAGCGTCGCGGGACAGGGCTACGAGCAGTACTTC
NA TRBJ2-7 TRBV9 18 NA CASSVVVGGPEKYYEQYF TGTGCCAGCAGCGTAGTGGTCGGAGGTCCCGAGAAGTACTACGAGCAGTACTTC
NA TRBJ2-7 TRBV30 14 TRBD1 CAWRLGDRGHEQYF TGTGCCTGGCGCCTAGGGGACAGGGGTCACGAGCAGTACTTC
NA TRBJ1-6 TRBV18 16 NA CASSPRVGQGNSPLHF TGTGCCAGCTCACCACGGGTCGGGCAGGGAAATTCACCCCTCCACTTT
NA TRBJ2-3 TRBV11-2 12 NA CASSVSTGAQYF TGTGCCAGCAGCGTATCGACTGGTGCGCAGTATTTT
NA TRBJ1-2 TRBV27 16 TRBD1 CASRPIGQGQYRGYTF TGTGCCAGCAGGCCCATCGGACAGGGGCAGTACAGAGGCTACACCTTC
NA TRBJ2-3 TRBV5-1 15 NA CASSSAGPSTDTQYF TGCGCCAGCAGCTCGGCAGGCCCTAGCACAGATACGCAGTATTTT
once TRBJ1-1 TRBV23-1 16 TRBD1 CASSRGDREGLTEAFF TGCGCCAGCAGTCGGGGGGACAGGGAGGGACTCACTGAAGCTTTCTTT
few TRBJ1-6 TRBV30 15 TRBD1 CAWTDRGSYNSPLHF TGTGCCTGGACGGACAGGGGATCCTATAATTCACCCCTCCACTTT
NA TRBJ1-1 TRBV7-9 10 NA CASTLTEAFF TGTGCCAGCACCCTCACGGAGGCTTTCTTT
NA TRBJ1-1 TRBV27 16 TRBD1 CASSLNRGPRKTEAFF TGTGCCAGCAGTTTAAACAGGGGCCCCAGAAAGACTGAAGCTTTCTTT
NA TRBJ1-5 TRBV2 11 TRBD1 CASRGGQPQHF TGTGCCAGCAGAGGGGGCCAGCCCCAGCATTTT
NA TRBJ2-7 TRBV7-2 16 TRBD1 CASSLDAGQGKYEQYF TGTGCCAGCAGCTTAGACGCTGGACAGGGGAAGTACGAGCAGTACTTC
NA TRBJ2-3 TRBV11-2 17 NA CASSPTHPWASTDTQYF TGTGCCAGCAGCCCCACTCACCCCTGGGCTAGCACAGATACGCAGTATTTT
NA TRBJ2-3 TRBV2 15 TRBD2 CASSEFAGVLDTQYF TGTGCCAGCAGTGAATTTGCGGGGGTTTTAGATACGCAGTATTTT
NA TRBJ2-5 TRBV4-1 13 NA CASAEGRGETQYF TGCGCCAGCGCCGAGGGCCGAGGAGAGACCCAGTACTTC
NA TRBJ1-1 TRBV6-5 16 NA CASSYSWWTANTEAFF TGTGCCAGCAGTTACTCGTGGTGGACAGCGAACACTGAAGCTTTCTTT
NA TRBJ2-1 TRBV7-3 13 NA CASSYRQKNEQFF TGTGCCAGCAGCTACCGACAGAAGAATGAGCAGTTCTTC
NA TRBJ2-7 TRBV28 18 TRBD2 CASSLSLAGGPLRYEQYF TGTGCCAGCAGTTTATCACTAGCGGGAGGGCCTTTACGTTACGAGCAGTACTTC
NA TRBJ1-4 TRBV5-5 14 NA CASSPEGREEKLFF TGTGCCAGCAGCCCCGAAGGGCGGGAGGAAAAACTGTTTTTT
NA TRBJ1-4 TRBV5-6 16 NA CASSLNLGSTNEKLFF TGTGCCAGCAGCTTGAATTTGGGCAGCACAAATGAAAAACTGTTTTTT
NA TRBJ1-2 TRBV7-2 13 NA CASSSQVYYGYTF TGTGCCAGCAGCTCACAGGTCTACTATGGCTACACCTTC
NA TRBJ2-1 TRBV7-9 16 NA CASSLQGLQSGNEQFF TGTGCCAGCAGCCTTCAGGGACTCCAATCGGGGAATGAGCAGTTCTTC
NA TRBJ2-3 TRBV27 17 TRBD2 CASSPITTSGRTDTQYF TGTGCCAGCAGCCCTATCACGACTAGCGGGAGAACAGATACGCAGTATTTT
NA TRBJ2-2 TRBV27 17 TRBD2 CASSRLAGGPNTGELFF TGTGCCAGCAGTCGACTAGCGGGAGGACCGAACACCGGGGAGCTGTTTTTT